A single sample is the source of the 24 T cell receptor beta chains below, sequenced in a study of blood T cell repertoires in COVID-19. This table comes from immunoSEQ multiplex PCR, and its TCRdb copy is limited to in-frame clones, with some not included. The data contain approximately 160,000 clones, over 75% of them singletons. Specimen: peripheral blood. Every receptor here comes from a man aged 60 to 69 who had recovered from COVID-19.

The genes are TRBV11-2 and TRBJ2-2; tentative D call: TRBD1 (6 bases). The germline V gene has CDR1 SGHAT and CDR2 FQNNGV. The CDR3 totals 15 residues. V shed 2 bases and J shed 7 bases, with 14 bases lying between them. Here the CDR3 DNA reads TGTGCCAGCAGCTTAACAGGGCGTATGGGCGGGGAGCTGTTTTTT. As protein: CASSLTGRMGGELFF.

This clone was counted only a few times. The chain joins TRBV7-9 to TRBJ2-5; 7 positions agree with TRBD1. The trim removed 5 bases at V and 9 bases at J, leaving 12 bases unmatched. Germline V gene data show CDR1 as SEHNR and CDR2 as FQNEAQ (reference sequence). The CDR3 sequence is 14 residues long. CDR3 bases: TGTGCCAGCAGCCCGAGACAGGGCTTGGGCGCCCAGTACTTC. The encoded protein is CASSPRQGLGAQYF.

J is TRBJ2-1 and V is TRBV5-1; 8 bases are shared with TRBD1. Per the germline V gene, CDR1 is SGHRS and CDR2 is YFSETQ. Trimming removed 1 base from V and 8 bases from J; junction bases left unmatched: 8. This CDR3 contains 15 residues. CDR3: CASSLSRGRLHEQFF. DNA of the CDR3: TGCGCCAGCAGCTTGTCCAGGGGGCGGCTACATGAGCAGTTCTTC.

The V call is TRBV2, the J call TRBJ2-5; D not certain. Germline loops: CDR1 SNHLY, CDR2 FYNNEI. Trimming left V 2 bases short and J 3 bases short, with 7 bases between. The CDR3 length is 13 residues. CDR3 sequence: CASSETPEETQYF. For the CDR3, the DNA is TGTGCCAGCAGTGAAACGCCGGAAGAGACCCAGTACTTC.

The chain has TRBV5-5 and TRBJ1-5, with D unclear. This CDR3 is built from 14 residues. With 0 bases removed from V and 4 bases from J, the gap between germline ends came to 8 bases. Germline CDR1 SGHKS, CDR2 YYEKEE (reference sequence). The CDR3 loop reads CASSLAVLNQPQHF. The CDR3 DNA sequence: TGTGCCAGCAGCTTGGCCGTTTTAAATCAGCCCCAGCATTTT.

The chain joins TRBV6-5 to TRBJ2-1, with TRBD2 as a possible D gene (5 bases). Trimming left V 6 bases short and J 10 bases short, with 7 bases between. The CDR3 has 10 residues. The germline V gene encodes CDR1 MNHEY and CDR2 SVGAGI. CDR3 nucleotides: TGTGCCAGCAGGCTAGCCGAGCAGTTCTTC. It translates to CASRLAEQFF.

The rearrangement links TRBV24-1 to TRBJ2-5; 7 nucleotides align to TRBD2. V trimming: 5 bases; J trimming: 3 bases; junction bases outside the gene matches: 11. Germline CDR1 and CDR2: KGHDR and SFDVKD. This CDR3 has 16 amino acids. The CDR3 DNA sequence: TGTGCCACCAGTGGGGGGGGACTAACTGAAGAAGAGACCCAGTACTTC. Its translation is CATSGGGLTEEETQYF.

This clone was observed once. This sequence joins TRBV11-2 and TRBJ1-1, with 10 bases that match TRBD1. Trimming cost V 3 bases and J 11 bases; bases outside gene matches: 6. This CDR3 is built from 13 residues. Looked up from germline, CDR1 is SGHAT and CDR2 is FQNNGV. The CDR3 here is CASSLGTGVEAFF. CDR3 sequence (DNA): TGTGCCAGCAGCTTGGGGACAGGGGTAGAGGCTTTCTTT.

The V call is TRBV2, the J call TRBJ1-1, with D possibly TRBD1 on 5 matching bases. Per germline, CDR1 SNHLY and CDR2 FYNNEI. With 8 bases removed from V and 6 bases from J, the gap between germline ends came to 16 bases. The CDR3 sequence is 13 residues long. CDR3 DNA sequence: TGTGCCAGCCAAGGACGGGGGATTGCTGAAGCTTTCTTT. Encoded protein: CASQGRGIAEAFF.

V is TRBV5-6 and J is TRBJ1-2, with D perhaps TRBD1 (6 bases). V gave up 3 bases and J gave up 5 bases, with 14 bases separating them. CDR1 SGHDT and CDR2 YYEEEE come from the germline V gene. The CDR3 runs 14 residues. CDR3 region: CASSYTGTSYGYTF. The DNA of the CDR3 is TGTGCCAGCAGCTATACCGGGACATCATATGGCTACACCTTC.

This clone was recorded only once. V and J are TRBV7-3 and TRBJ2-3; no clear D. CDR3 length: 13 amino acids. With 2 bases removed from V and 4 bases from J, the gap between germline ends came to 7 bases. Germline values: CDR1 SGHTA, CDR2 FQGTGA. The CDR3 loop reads CASSLLGPDTQYF. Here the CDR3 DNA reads TGTGCCAGCAGCTTACTGGGCCCAGATACGCAGTATTTT.

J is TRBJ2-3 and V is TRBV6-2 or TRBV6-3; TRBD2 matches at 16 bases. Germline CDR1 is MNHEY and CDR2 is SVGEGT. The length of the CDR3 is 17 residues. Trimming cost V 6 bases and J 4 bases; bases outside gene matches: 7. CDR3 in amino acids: CASSRGLAGGQADTQYF. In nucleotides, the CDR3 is TGTGCCAGCAGCCGGGGACTAGCGGGGGGGCAGGCAGATACGCAGTATTTT.

The CDR3 sequence: CASGMTGGTEAFF. The CDR3 region has the DNA TGTGCCAGCGGGATGACAGGGGGGACTGAAGCTTTCTTT. The J gene is TRBJ1-1, the V gene TRBV3-1 (or the pseudogene TRBV3-2); 9 bases map to TRBD1. Losses at the gene ends were 8 bases for V and 5 bases for J; bases not matched to a gene: 6. This CDR3 is built from 13 residues. CDR1 and CDR2 from the germline V gene are LGHDT and YNNKEL (reference sequence).

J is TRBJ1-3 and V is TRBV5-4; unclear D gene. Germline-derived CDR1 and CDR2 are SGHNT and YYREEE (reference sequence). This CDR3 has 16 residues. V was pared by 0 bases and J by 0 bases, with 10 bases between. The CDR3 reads CASSLGRPSSGNTIYF. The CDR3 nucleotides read TGTGCCAGCAGCTTGGGCCGGCCTAGCTCTGGAAACACCATATATTTT.

In nucleotides, the CDR3 is TGTGCCAGCAGCCAAACGGAGGGCACAGATACGCAGTATTTT. Its protein product is CASSQTEGTDTQYF. The genes are TRBV5-6 and TRBJ2-3; weak D call: TRBD2 (5 bases). Per the germline V gene, CDR1 is SGHDT and CDR2 is YYEEEE. Trimming removed 4 bases from V and 1 base from J, with 10 bases in between. CDR3 length: 14 residues.

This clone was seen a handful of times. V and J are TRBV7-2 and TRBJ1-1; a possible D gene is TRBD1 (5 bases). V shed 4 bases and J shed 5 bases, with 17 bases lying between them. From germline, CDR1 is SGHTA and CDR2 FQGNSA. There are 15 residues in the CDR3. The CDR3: CASSSSPAGHTEAFF. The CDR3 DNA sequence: TGTGCCAGCAGCTCCTCGCCAGCAGGGCATACTGAAGCTTTCTTT.

The CDR3 nucleotides are TGTGCCAGCAGTTACTCGAGAGGGGCCAAAAACATTCAGTACTTC. It translates to CASSYSRGAKNIQYF. This chain connects TRBV6-5 to TRBJ2-4; D might be TRBD2 (5 bases). Germline CDR1 reads MNHEY; CDR2 reads SVGAGI. This CDR3 has 15 amino acids. V was shortened by 0 bases and J by 1 base, with 7 bases between the two germline ends.

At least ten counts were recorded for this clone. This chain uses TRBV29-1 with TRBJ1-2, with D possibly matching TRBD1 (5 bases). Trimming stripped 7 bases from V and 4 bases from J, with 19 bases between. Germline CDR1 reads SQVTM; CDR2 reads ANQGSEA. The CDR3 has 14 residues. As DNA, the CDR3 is TGCAGCGCGGGGCGAGGGGACTCCCTCTATGGCTACACCTTC. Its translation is CSAGRGDSLYGYTF. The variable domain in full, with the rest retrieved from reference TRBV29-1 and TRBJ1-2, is SAVISQKPSRDICQRGTSLTIQCQVDSQVTMMFWYRQQPGQSLTLIATANQGSEATYESGFVIDKFPISRPNLTFSTLTVSNMSPEDSSIYLCSAGRGDSLYGYTFGSGTRLTVV.

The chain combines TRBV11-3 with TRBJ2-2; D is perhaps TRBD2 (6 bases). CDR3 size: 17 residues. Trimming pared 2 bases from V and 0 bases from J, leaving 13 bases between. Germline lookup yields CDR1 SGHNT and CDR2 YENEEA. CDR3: CASSLRQAGTNTGELFF. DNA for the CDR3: TGTGCCAGCAGCTTACGCCAGGCGGGGACGAACACCGGGGAGCTGTTTTTT. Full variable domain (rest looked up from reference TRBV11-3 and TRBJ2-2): EAGVVQSPRYKIIEKKQPVAFWCNPISGHNTLYWYLQNLGQGPELLIRYENEEAVDDSQLPKDRFSAERLKGVDSTLKIQPAELGDSAVYLCASSLRQAGTNTGELFFGEGSRLTVL.

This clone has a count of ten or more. The CDR3 DNA reads TGTGCCAGCAGTTTAAGGACACCGGTGGGGCAGCCCCAGCATTTT. Translated: CASSLRTPVGQPQHF. The chain carries TRBV6-2 or TRBV6-3 and TRBJ1-5, with D possibly being TRBD1 (5 bases). CDR1 and CDR2 from the germline V gene are MNHEY and SVGEGT. The length of the CDR3 is 15 residues. V was clipped by 4 bases and J by 7 bases, with 17 bases between them.

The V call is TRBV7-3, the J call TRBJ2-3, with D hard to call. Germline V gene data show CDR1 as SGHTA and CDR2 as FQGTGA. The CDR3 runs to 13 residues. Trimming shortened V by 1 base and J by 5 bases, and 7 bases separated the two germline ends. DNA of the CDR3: TGTGCCAGCAGCTTAAACCGGAGAGATACGCAGTATTTT. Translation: CASSLNRRDTQYF.

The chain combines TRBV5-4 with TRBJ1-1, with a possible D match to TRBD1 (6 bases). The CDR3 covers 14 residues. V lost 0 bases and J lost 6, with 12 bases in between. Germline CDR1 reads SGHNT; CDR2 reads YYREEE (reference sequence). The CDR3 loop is CASSLDRANPEAFF. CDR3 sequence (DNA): TGTGCCAGCAGCTTGGACAGGGCCAACCCTGAAGCTTTCTTT.

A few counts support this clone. The CDR3 loop is CASSLGRGAMISEQFF. For the CDR3, the DNA is TGTGCCAGCAGCCTTGGGAGGGGGGCTATGATCAGTGAGCAGTTCTTC. The chain combines TRBV7-3 with TRBJ2-1, with D perhaps TRBD2 (7 bases). V was cut by 5 bases and J by 9 bases, with 23 bases left in between. The germline V gene has CDR1 SGHTA and CDR2 FQGTGA. This CDR3 has 16 residues.

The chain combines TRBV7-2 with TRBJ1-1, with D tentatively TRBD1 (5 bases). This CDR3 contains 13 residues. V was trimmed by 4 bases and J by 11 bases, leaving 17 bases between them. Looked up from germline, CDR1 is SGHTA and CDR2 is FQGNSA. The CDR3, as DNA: TGTGCCAGCAGCTCCGGGGACCGGGGAGGGGCTTTCTTT. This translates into CASSSGDRGGAFF.